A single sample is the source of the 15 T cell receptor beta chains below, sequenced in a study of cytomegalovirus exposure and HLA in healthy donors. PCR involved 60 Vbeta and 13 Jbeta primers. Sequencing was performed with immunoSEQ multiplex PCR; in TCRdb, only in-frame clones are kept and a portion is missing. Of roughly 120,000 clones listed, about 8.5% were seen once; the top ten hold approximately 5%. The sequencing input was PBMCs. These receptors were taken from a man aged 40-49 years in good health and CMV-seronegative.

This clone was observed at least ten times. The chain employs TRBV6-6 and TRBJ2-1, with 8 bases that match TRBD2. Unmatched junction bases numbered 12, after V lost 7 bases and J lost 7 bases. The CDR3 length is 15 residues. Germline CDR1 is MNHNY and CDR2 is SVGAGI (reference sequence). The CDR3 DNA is TGTGCCAGCACCCTACTAGCGGCTCCGCGGAATGAGCAGTTCTTC. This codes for CASTLLAAPRNEQFF.

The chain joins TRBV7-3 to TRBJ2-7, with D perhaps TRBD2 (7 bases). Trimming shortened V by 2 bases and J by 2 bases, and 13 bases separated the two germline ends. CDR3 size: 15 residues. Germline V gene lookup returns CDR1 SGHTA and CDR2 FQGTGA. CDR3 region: CASSLLWGGPYEQYF. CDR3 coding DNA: TGTGCCAGCAGCTTACTTTGGGGGGGCCCCTACGAGCAGTACTTC. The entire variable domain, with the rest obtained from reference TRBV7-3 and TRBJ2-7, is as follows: GAGVSQTPSNKVTEKGKYVELRCDPISGHTALYWYRQSLGQGPEFLIYFQGTGAADDSGLPNDRFFAVRPEGSVSTLKIQRTERGDSAVYLCASSLLWGGPYEQYFGPGTRLTVT.

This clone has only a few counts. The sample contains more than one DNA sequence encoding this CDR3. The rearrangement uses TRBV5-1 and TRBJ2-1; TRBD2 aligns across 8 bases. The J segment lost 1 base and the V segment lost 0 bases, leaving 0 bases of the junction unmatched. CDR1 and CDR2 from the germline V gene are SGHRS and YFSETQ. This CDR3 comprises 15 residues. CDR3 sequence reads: CASSLGGGSYNEQFF. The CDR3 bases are TGCGCCAGCAGCTTGGGCGGGGGGTCCTACAATGAGCAGTTCTTC.

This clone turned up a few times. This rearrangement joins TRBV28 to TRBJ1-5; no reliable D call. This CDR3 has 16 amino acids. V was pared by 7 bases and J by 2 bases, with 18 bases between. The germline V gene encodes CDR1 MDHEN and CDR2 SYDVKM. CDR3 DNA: TGTGCCAGCACCCCACCGGGAGTTAGAGGCAATCAGCCCCAGCATTTT. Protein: CASTPPGVRGNQPQHF.

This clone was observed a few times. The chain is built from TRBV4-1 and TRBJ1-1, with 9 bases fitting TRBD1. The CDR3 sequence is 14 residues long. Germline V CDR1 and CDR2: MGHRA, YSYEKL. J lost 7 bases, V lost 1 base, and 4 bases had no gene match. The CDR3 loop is CASSQGQGGGEAFF. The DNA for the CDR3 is TGCGCCAGCAGCCAAGGACAGGGGGGTGGTGAAGCTTTCTTT.

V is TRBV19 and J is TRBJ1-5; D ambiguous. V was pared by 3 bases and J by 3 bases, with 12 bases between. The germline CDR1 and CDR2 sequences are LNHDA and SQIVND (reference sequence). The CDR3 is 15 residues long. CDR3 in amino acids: CASSMERSHNQPQHF. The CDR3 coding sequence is TGTGCCAGTAGTATGGAAAGGAGCCACAATCAGCCCCAGCATTTT.

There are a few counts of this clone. In DNA, the CDR3 is TGCGCCAGCAGCCTTGACATTAGCTCCTACGAGCAGTACTTC. Its protein product is CASSLDISSYEQYF. The chain uses TRBV5-1 and TRBJ2-7, with unresolved D. Between the trimmed V and J ends, which lost 4 bases and 0 bases, there was a span of 11 bases. The germline V gene encodes CDR1 SGHRS and CDR2 YFSETQ. This CDR3 is 14 amino acids long.

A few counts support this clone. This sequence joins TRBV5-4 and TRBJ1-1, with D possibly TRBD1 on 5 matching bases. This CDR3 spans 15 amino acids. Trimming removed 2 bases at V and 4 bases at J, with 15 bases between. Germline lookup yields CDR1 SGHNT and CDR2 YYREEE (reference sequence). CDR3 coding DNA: TGTGCCAGCAGCTTTTTGGGAGGGGCGCTCACTGAAGCTTTCTTT. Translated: CASSFLGGALTEAFF. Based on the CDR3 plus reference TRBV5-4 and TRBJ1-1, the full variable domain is ETGVTQSPTHLIKTRGQQVTLRCSSQSGHNTVSWYQQALGQGPQFIFQYYREEENGRGNFPPRFSGLQFPNYSSELNVNALELDDSALYLCASSFLGGALTEAFFGQGTRLTVV.

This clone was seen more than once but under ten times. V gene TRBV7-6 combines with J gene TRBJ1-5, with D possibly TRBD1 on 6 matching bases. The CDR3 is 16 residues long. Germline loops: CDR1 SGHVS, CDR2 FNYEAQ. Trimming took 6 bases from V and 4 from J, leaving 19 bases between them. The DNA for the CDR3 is TGTGCCAGCAGTACATACCCGGGGGGGCGGAATCAGCCCCAGCATTTT. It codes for CASSTYPGGRNQPQHF.

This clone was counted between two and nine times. CDR3 in amino acids: CATLRGAITGELFF. CDR3 bases: TGTGCCACCCTCCGGGGGGCTATCACCGGGGAGCTGTTTTTT. V and J are TRBV10-3 and TRBJ2-2; perhaps TRBD2 as D (7 bases). V was cut by 10 bases and J by 4 bases, with 16 bases left in between. CDR3 length equals 14 residues. The germline gives CDR1 ENHRY, CDR2 SYGVKD.

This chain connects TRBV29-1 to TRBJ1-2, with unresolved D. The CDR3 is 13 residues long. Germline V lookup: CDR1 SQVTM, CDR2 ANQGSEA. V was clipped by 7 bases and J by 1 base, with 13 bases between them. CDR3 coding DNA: TGCAGCGCCCAAAACGGGAATAACTATGGCTACACCTTC. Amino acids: CSAQNGNNYGYTF.

CDR3 amino acids: CASSNRATNEKLFF. The CDR3 coding sequence is TGTGCCAGCAGCAACAGGGCAACTAATGAAAAACTGTTTTTT. The genes are TRBV5-5 and TRBJ1-4, with D tentatively TRBD1 (6 bases). This CDR3 is built from 14 residues. V lost 4 bases, J lost 0 bases, and 7 bases lay in between. The germline CDR1 and CDR2 sequences are SGHKS and YYEKEE (reference sequence).

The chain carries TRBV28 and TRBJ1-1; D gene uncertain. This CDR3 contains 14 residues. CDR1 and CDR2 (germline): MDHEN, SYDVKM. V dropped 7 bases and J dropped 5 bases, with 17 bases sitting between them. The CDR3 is CASTRTGIRTEAFF. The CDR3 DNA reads TGTGCCAGCACCAGGACGGGGATTAGGACTGAAGCTTTCTTT.

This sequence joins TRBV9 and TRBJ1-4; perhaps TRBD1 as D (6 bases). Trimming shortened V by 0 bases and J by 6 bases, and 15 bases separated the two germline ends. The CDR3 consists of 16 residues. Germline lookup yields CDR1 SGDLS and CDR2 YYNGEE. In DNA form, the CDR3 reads TGTGCCAGCAGCGTAGCTACTCGGGGGGCCGATGAAAAACTGTTTTTT. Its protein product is CASSVATRGADEKLFF.

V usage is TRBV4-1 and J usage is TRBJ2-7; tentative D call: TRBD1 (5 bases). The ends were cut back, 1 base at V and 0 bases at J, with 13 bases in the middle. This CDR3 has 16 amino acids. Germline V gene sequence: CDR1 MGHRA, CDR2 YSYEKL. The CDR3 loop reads CASSQGTPITSYEQYF. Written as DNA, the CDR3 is TGCGCCAGCAGCCAAGGGACACCCATAACCTCCTACGAGCAGTACTTC.